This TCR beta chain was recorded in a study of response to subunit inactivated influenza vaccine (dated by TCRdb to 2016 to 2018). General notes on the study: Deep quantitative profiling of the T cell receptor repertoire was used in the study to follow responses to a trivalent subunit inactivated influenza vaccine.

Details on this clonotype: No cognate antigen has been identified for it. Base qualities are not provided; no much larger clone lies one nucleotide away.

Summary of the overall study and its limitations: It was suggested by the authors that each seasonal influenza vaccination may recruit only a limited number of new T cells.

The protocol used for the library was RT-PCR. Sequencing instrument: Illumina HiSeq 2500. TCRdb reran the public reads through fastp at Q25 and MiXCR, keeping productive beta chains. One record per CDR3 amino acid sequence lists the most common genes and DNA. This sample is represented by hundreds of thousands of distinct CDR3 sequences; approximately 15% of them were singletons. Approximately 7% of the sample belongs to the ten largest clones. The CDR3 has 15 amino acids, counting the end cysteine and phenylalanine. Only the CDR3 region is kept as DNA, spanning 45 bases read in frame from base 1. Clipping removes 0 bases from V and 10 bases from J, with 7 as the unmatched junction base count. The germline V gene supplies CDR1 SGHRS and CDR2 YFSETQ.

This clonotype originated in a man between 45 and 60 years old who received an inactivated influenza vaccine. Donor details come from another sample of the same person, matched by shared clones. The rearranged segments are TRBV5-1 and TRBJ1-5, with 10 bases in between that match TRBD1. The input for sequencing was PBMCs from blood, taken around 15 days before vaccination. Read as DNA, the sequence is TGCGCCAGCAGCTTGGCAGGGGACAGGGGAAGTCCCCAGCATTTT. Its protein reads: CASSLAGDRGSPQHF. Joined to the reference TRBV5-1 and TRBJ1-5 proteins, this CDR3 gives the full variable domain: KAGVTQTPRYLIKTRGQQVTLSCSPISGHRSVSWYQQTPGQGLQFLFEYFSETQRNKGNFPGRFSGRQFSNSRSEMNVSTLELGDSALYLCASSLAGDRGSPQHFGDGTRLSIL.